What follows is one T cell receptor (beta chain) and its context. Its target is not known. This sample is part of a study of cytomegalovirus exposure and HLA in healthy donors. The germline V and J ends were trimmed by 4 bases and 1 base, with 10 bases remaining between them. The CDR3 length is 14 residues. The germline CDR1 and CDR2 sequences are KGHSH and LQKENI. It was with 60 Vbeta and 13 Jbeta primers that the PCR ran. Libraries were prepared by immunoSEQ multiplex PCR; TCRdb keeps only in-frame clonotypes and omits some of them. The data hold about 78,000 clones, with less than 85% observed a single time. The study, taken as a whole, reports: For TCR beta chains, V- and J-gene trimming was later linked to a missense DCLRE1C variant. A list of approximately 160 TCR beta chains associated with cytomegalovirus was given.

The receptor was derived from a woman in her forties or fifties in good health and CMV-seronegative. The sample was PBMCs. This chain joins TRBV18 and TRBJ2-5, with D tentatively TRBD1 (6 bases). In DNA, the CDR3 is TGTGCCAGCTCACTACAGGGTTTCCAAGAGACCCAGTACTTC. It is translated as CASSLQGFQETQYF.